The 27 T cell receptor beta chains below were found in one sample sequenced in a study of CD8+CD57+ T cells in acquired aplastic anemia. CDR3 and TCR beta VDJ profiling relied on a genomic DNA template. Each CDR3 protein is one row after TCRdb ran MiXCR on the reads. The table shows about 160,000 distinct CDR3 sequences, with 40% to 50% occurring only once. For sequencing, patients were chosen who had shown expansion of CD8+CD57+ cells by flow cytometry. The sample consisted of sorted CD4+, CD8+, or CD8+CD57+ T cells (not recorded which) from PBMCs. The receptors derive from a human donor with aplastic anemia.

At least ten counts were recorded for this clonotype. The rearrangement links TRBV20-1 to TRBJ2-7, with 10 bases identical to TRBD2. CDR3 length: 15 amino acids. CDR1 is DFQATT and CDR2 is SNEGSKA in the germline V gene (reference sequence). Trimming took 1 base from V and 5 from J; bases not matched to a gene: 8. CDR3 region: CSARAPAGGEHEQYF. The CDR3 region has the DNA TGCAGTGCTAGAGCCCCAGCGGGAGGGGAACACGAGCAGTACTTC.

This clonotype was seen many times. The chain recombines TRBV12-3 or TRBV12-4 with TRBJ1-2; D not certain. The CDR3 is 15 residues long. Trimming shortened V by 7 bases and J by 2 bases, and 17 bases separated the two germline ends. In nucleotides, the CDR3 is TGTGCCAGCAACGCCCTCCTACCTGGGAACTATGGCTACACCTTC. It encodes CASNALLPGNYGYTF.

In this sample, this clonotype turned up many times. The CDR3 bases are TGTGCCAGCAGCCAAGATACGACTCCCCGCGAGCAGTACTTC. This codes for CASSQDTTPREQYF. The chain carries TRBV14 and TRBJ2-7; D is ambiguous. CDR3 length: 14 amino acids. The ends were cut back, 0 bases at V and 6 bases at J, with 12 bases in the middle. The V gene's germline CDR1 is SGHDN and CDR2 FVKESK. Filled out from reference TRBV14 and TRBJ2-7, the complete variable domain reads EAGVTQFPSHSVIEKGQTVTLRCDPISGHDNLYWYRRVMGKEIKFLLHFVKESKQDESGMPNNRFLAERTGGTYSTLKVQPAELEDSGVYFCASSQDTTPREQYFGPGTRLTVT.

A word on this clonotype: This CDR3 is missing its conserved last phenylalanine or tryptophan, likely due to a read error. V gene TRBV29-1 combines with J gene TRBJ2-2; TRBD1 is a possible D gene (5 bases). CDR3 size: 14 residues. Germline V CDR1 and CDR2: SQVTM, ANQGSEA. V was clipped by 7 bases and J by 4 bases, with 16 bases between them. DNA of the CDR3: TGCAGCGCTGGTTTGGGGCCAGGCACCGGGGAGCTGTTTTCT. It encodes CSAGLGPGTGELFS.

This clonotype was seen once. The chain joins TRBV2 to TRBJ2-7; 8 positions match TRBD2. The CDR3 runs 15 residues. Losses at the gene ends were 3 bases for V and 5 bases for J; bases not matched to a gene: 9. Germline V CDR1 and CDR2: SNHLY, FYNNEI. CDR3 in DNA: TGTGCCAGCAGTGAGCGTTGGAGCGGGAGCAACGAGCAGTACTTC. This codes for CASSERWSGSNEQYF.

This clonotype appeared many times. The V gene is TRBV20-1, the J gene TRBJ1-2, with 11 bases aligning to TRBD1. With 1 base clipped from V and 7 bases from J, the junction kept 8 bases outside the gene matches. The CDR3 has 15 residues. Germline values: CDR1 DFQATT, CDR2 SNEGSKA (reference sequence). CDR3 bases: TGCAGTGCTAGAGGGGGACAGGGGGAATATTTTGGCTACACCTTC. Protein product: CSARGGQGEYFGYTF.

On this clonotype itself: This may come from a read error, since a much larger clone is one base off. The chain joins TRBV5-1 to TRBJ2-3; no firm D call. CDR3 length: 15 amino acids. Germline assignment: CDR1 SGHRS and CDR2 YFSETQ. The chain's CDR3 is CASSTGRRGTDTQCF. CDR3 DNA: TGCGCCAGCAGTACCGGGCGGAGAGGAACAGATACGCAGTGTTTT.

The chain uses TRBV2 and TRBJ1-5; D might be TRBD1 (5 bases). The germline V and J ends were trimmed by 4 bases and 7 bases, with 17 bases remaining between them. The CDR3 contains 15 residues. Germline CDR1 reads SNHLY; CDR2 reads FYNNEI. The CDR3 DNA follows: TGTGCCAGCAGTGGGGGCGTGCTGCTGCGGCAGCCCCAGCATTTT. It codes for CASSGGVLLRQPQHF.

CDR3: CASSLKGSGELFF. The DNA of the CDR3 is TGTGCCAGCAGCTTAAAGGGGTCCGGGGAGCTGTTTTTT. The J gene is TRBJ2-2, the V gene TRBV7-2; TRBD1 is a possible D gene (5 bases). The CDR3 runs to 13 residues. CDR1 is SGHTA and CDR2 is FQGNSA in the germline V gene. The V end was cut by 2 bases, the J end by 6 bases, with 7 bases between.

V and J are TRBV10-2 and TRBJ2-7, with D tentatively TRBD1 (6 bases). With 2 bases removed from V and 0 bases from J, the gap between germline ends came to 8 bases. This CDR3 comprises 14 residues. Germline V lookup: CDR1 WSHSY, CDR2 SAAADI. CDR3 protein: CASSETGRSYEQYF. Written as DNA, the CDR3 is TGCGCCAGCAGTGAGACAGGGCGCTCCTACGAGCAGTACTTC.

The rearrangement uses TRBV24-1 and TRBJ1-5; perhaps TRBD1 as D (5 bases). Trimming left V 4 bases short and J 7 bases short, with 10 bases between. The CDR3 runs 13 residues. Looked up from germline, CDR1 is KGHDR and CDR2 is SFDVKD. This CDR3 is CATSDLWGQPQHF. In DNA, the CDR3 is TGTGCCACCAGTGACCTTTGGGGGCAGCCCCAGCATTTT.

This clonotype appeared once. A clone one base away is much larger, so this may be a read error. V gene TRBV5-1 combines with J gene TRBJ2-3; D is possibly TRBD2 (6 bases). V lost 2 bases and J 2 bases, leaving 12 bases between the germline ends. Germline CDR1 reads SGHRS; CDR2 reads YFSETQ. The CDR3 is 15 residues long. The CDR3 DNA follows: TGCGCCAGCAGCTTTTTGGGACTCACCACAGATACGCAGTATTTT. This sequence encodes CASSFLGLTTDTQYF.

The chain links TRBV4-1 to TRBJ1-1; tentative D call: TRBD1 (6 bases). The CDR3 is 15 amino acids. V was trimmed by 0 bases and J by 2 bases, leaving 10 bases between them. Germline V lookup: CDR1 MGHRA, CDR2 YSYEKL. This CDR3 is CASSQERGRNTEAFF. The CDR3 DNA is TGCGCCAGCAGCCAAGAACGGGGGCGAAACACTGAAGCTTTCTTT.

This chain's CDR3 is CASRDTSDSYEQYF. CDR3 DNA sequence: TGCGCCAGCAGGGATACTAGCGACTCCTACGAGCAGTACTTC. J is TRBJ2-7 and V is TRBV5-1, with TRBD2 matching 7 bases. Germline assignment: CDR1 SGHRS and CDR2 YFSETQ. Unmatched junction bases numbered 5, after V lost 5 bases and J lost 0 bases. The CDR3 is 14 residues long.

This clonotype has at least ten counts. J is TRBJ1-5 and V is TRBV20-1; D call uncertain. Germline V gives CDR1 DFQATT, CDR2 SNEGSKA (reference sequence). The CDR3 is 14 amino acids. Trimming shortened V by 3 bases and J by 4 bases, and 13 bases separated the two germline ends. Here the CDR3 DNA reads TGCAGTGCTAGGAAGAGTTCCCAAAATCAGCCCCAGCATTTT. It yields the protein CSARKSSQNQPQHF.

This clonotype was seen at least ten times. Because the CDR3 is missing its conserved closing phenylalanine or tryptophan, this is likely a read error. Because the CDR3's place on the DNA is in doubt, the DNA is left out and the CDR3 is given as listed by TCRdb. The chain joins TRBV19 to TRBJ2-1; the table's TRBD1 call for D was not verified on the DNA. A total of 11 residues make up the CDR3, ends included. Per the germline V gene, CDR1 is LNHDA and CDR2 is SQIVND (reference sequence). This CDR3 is CASSRWDRVAV.

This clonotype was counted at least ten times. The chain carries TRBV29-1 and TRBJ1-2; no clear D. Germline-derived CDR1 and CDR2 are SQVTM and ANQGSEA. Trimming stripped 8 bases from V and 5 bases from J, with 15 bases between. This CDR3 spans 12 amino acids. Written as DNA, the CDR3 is TGCAGCTGGGGAGATCCCATTTATGGCTACACCTTC. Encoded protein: CSWGDPIYGYTF.

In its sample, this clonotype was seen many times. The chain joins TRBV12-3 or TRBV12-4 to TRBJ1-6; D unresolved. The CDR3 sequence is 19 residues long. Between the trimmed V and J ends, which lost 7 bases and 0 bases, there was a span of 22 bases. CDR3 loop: CASNSPHDGPSSYNSPLHF. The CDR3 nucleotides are TGTGCCAGCAACTCCCCCCACGACGGGCCGAGCTCCTATAATTCACCCCTCCACTTT.

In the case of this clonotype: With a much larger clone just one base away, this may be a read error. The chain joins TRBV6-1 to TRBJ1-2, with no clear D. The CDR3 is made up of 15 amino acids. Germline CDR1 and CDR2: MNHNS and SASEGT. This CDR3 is CVSSEALRPPYGYTF. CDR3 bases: TGTGTCAGCAGTGAAGCGCTTCGCCCTCCTTATGGCTACACCTTC.

CDR3 sequence: CAIGNRDTYEQYF. Here the CDR3 DNA reads TGTGCCATAGGGAACAGGGACACCTACGAGCAGTACTTC. The gene calls are TRBV7-6 and TRBJ2-7, with D possibly TRBD1 on 6 matching bases. Trimming took 10 bases from V and 2 from J, leaving 15 bases between them. The CDR3 sequence is 13 residues long. The germline gives CDR1 SGHVS, CDR2 FNYEAQ. Full variable domain (rest looked up from reference TRBV7-6 and TRBJ2-7): GAGVSQSPRYKVTKRGQDVALRCDPISGHVSLYWYRQALGQGPEFLTYFNYEAQQDKSGLPNDRFSAERPEGSISTLTIQRTEQRDSAMYRCAIGNRDTYEQYFGPGTRLTVT.

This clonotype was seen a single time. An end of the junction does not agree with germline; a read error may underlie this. For the CDR3, the DNA is TGTGCCAGCGGCGTAGATCCGTTTACTAACTATGACTACACCTTC. Its protein is CASGVDPFTNYDYTF. The chain has TRBV9 and TRBJ1-2; D gene unclear. Per germline, CDR1 SGDLS and CDR2 YYNGEE. The CDR3 extends over 15 amino acids.

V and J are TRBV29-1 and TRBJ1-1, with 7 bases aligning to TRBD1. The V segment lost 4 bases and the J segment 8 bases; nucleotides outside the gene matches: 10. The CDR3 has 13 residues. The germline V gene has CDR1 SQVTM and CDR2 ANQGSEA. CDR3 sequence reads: CSVGEGASVEAFF. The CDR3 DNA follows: TGCAGCGTTGGGGAGGGGGCATCGGTCGAAGCTTTCTTT.

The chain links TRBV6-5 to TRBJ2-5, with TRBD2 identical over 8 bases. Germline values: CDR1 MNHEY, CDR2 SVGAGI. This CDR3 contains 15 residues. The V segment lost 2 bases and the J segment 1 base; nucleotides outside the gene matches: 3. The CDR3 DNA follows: TGTGCCAGCAGTTACGAAGGGACTAGCCAAGAGACCCAGTACTTC. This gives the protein CASSYEGTSQETQYF.

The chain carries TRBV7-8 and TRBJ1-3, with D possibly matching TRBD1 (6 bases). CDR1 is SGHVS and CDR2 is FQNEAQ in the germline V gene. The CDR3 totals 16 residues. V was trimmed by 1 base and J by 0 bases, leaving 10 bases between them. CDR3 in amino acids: CASSLGAGASGNTIYF. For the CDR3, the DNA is TGTGCCAGCAGCTTAGGGGCAGGGGCCTCTGGAAACACCATATATTTT.

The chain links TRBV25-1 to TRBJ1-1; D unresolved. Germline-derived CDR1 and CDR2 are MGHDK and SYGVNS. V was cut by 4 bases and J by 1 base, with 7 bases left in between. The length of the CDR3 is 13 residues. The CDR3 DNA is TGTGCCAGCAGTGGATCTTCGAACACTGAAGCTTTCTTT. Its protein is CASSGSSNTEAFF.

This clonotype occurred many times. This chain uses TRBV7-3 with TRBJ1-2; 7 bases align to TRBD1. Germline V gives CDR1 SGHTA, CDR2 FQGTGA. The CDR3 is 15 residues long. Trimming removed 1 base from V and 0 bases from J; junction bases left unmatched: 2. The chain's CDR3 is CASSLRGGPNYGYTF. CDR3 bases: TGTGCCAGCAGCTTAAGAGGGGGCCCTAACTATGGCTACACCTTC.

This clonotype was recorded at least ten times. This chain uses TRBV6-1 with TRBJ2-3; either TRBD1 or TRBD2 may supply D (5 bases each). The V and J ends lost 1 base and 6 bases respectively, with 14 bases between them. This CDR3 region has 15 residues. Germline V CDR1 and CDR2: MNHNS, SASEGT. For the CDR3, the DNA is TGTGCCAGCAGTGAAGGGCCGGTCGGGGACGATACGCAGTATTTT. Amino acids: CASSEGPVGDDTQYF.